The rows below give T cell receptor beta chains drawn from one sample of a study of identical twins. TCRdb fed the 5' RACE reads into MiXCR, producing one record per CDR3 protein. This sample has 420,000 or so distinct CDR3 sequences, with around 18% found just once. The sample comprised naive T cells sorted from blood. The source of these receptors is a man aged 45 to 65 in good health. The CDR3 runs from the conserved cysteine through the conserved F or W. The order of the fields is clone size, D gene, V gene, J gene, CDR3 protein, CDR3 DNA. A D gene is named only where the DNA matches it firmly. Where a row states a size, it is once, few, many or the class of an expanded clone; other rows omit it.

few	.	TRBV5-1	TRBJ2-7	CASSLDTFSYEQYF	TGCGCCAGCAGCTTGGACACATTCTCCTACGAGCAGTACTTC
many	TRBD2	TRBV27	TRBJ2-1	CASNRAGGYNEQFF	TGTGCCAGCAATAGAGCGGGAGGTTATAATGAGCAGTTCTTC
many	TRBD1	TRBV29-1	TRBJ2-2	CSVELKGQGNTGELFF	TGCAGCGTTGAACTAAAAGGACAGGGGAACACCGGGGAGCTGTTTTTT
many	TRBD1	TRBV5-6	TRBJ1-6	CASREQGVSGFSPLHF	TGTGCCAGCAGAGAACAGGGGGTTTCGGGTTTTTCACCCCTCCACTTT
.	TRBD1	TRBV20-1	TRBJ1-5	CSAKKRDRGQPQHF	TGCAGTGCTAAAAAAAGGGACAGGGGTCAGCCCCAGCATTTT
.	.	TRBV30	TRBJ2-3	CAWEGGDTQYF	TGTGCCTGGGAGGGAGGAGATACGCAGTATTTT
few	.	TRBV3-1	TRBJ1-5	CASSKYGGTQPQHF	TGTGCCAGCAGTAAATACGGGGGTACCCAGCCCCAGCATTTT
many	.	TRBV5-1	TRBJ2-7	CASSLENHGRTSYEQYF	TGCGCCAGCAGCTTGGAAAATCATGGACGGACATCCTACGAGCAGTACTTC
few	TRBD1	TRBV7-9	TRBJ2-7	CASSLVTGATSYEQYF	TGTGCCAGCAGCTTGGTTACAGGGGCCACCTCCTACGAGCAGTACTTC
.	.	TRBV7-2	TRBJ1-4	CASSESSAGREKLFF	TGTGCCAGCAGCGAAAGCTCGGCGGGACGGGAAAAACTGTTTTTT
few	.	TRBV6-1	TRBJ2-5	CASTPVSQETQYF	TGTGCCAGCACCCCTGTCAGTCAAGAGACCCAGTACTTC
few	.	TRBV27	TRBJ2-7	CASSLISVLPYEQYF	TGTGCCAGCAGTTTAATCTCGGTTTTACCCTACGAGCAGTACTTC
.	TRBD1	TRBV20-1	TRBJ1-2	CSAREIGQGGGYTF	TGCAGTGCTAGAGAAATCGGACAGGGTGGTGGCTACACCTTC
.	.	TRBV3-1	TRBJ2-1	CASSLMHEQFF	TGTGCCAGCAGCCTCATGCATGAGCAGTTCTTC
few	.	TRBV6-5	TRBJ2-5	CASSYSGTGARRTQYF	TGTGCCAGCAGTTATTCCGGGACCGGTGCGCGGAGGACCCAGTACTTC
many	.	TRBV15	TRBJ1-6	CATSRDRGSPLHF	TGTGCCACCAGCAGAGATCGAGGTTCACCCCTCCACTTT
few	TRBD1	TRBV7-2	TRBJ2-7	CASSLLGGQGSYEQYF	TGTGCCAGCAGCTTACTGGGTGGACAGGGGAGCTACGAGCAGTACTTC
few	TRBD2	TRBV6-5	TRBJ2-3	CASSYASGSSVFTDTQYF	TGTGCCAGCAGTTATGCCAGCGGGAGTTCAGTATTCACAGATACGCAGTATTTT
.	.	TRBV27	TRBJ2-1	CASSLYSGSYNEQFF	TGTGCCAGCAGTTTATACTCCGGCTCCTACAATGAGCAGTTCTTC
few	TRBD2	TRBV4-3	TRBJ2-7	CASSQDLRREAPEQYF	TGCGCCAGCAGCCAAGATTTGAGGCGGGAGGCCCCCGAGCAGTACTTC
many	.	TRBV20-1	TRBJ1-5	CSATKPQIYSNQPQHF	TGCAGTGCTACGAAACCGCAGATTTATAGCAATCAGCCCCAGCATTTT
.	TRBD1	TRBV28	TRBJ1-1	CASRVTGAGEAFF	TGTGCCAGCAGAGTGACAGGGGCCGGGGAAGCTTTCTTT
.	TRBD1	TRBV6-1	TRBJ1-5	CASSQRQGFALNQPQHF	TGTGCCAGCAGTCAACGACAGGGGTTTGCCCTCAATCAGCCCCAGCATTTT
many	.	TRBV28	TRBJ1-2	CASSLLSQGPGYTF	TGTGCCAGCAGTTTATTAAGTCAGGGGCCTGGCTACACCTTC
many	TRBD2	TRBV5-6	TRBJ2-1	CASSQTSGSYNEQFF	TGTGCCAGCAGCCAAACTAGCGGATCCTACAATGAGCAGTTCTTC
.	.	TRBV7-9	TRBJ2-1	CASSHTGNEQFF	TGTGCCAGCAGCCACACAGGGAATGAGCAGTTCTTC
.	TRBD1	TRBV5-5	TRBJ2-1	CASEFWGTGYNEQFF	TGTGCCAGCGAGTTTTGGGGGACAGGGTATAATGAGCAGTTCTTC
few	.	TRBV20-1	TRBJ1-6	CSARETGGNSPLHF	TGCAGTGCTAGAGAGACAGGTGGGAATTCACCCCTCCACTTT
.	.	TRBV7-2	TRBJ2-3	CASSLSQGTDTQYF	TGTGCCAGCAGCCTATCACAGGGTACAGATACGCAGTATTTT
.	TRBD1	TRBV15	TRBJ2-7	CATSRGQGGTYEQYF	TGTGCCACCAGTAGGGGACAGGGGGGAACCTACGAGCAGTACTTC
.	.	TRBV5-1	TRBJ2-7	CASSSRGGLSGQYF	TGCGCCAGCAGCAGCCGCGGGGGCCTCTCCGGGCAGTACTTC
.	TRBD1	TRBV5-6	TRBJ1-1	CASSYRQGSNTEAFF	TGTGCCAGCAGCTACCGACAGGGAAGTAACACTGAAGCTTTCTTT
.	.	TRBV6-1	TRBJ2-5	CASSQPHAKQQTQYF	TGTGCCAGCAGCCAACCACACGCTAAGCAACAGACCCAGTACTTC
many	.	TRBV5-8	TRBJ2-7	CASSPGSATYYEQYF	TGTGCCAGCAGCCCAGGATCCGCCACCTACTACGAGCAGTACTTC
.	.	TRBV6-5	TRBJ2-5	CASSYVFGREETQYF	TGTGCCAGCAGTTACGTTTTCGGCAGGGAAGAGACCCAGTACTTC
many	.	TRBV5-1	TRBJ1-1	CASSLVGGKTEAFF	TGCGCCAGCAGCTTGGTAGGAGGGAAGACTGAAGCTTTCTTT
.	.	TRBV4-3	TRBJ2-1	CASSPEGTSGYNEQFF	TGCGCCAGCAGCCCTGAGGGGACATCGGGGTACAATGAGCAGTTCTTC
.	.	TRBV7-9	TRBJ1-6	CASRSGSLNSPLHF	TGTGCCAGCAGGTCAGGGTCCCTCAATTCACCCCTCCACTTT
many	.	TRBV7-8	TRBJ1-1	CASSYPAGSRGTEAFF	TGTGCCAGCAGCTACCCCGCAGGGAGCAGGGGTACTGAAGCTTTCTTT
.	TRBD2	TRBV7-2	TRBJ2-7	CASSLTTSGLWEQYF	TGTGCCAGCAGCTTGACGACTAGCGGCCTTTGGGAGCAGTACTTC
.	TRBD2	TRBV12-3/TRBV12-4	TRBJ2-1	CASSTSGRASSYNEQFF	TGTGCCAGCAGTACTAGCGGGAGGGCCAGCTCCTACAATGAGCAGTTCTTC